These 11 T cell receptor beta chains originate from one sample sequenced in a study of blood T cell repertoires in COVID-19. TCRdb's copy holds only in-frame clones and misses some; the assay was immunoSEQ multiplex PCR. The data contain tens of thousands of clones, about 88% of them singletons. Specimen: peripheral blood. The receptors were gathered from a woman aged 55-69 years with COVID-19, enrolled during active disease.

The CDR3 coding sequence is TGTGCCAGCAGCTCCCTAAAGCGGGACCCTTACAATGAGCAGTTCTTC. The encoded protein is CASSSLKRDPYNEQFF. This chain links TRBV7-9 with TRBJ2-1; 7 bases line up with TRBD2. Germline CDR1 and CDR2: SEHNR and FQNEAQ (reference sequence). V was clipped by 4 bases and J by 4 bases; unmatched bases: 10. The CDR3 extends over 16 amino acids.

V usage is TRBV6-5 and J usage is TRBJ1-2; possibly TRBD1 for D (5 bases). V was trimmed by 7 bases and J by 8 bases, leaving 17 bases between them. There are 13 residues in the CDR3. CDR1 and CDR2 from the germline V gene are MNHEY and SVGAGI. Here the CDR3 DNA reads TGTGCCAGCAACATACAGGCCCTTGAAGGCTACACCTTC. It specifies CASNIQALEGYTF.

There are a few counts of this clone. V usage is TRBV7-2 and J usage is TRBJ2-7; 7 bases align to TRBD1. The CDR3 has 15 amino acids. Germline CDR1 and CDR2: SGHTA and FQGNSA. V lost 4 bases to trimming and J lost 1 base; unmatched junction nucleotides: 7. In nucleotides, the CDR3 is TGTGCCAGCAGCTCCCGGGACAGACTATCCTACGAGCAGTACTTC. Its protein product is CASSSRDRLSYEQYF.

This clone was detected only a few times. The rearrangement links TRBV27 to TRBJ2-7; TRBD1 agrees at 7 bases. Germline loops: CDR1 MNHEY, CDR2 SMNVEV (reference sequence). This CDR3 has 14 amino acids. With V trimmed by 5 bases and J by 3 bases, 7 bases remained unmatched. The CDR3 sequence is CASSAPGQFYEQYF. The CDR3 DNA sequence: TGTGCCAGCAGTGCGCCGGGACAGTTCTACGAGCAGTACTTC.

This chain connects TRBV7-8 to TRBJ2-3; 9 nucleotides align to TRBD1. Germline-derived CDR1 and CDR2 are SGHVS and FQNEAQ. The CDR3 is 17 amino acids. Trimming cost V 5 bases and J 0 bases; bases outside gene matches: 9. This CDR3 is CASSPGNRGLSTDTQYF. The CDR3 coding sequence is TGTGCCAGCAGCCCTGGGAACAGGGGGCTGAGCACAGATACGCAGTATTTT.

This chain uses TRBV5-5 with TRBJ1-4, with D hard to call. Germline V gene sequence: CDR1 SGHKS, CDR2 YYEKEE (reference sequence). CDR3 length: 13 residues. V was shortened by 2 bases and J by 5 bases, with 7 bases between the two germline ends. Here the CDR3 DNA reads TGTGCCAGCAGCTTTGCGGAGAATGAAAAACTGTTTTTT. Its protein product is CASSFAENEKLFF.

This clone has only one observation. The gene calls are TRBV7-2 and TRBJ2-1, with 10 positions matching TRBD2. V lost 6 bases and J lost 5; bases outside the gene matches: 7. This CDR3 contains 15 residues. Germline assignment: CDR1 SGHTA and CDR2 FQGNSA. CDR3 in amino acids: CASRTAGGRNNEQFF. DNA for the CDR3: TGTGCCAGCAGGACAGCGGGAGGGAGAAACAATGAGCAGTTCTTC. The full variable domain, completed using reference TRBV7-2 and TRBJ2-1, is GAGVSQSPSNKVTEKGKDVELRCDPISGHTALYWYRQSLGQGLEFLIYFQGNSAPDKSGLPSDRFSAERTGGSVSTLTIQRTQQEDSAVYLCASRTAGGRNNEQFFGPGTRLTVL.

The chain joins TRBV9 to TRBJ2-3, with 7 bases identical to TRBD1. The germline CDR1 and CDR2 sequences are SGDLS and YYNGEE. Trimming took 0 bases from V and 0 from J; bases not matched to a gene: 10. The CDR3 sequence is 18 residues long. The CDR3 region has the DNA TGTGCCAGCAGCGTAGGGGGACAGCCGCTTACTAGCACAGATACGCAGTATTTT. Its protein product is CASSVGGQPLTSTDTQYF.

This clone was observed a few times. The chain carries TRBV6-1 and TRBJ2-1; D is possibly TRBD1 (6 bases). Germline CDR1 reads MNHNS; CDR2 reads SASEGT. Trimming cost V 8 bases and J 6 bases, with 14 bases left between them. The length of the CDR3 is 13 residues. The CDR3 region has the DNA TGTGCCAGCTTCAAGGCAGGGGTCAATGAGCAGTTCTTC. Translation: CASFKAGVNEQFF.

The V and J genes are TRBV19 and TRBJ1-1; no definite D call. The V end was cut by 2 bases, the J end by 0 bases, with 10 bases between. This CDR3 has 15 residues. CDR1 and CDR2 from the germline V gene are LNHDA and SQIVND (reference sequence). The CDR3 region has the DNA TGTGCCAGTAGTATATCTGGCAGATTGAACACTGAAGCTTTCTTT. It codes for CASSISGRLNTEAFF.

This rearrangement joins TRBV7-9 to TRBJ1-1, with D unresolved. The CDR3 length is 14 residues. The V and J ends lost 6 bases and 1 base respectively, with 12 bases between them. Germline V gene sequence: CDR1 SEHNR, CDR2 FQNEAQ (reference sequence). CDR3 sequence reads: CASRFLVGNTEAFF. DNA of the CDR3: TGTGCCAGCAGATTTTTGGTCGGGAACACTGAAGCTTTCTTT.